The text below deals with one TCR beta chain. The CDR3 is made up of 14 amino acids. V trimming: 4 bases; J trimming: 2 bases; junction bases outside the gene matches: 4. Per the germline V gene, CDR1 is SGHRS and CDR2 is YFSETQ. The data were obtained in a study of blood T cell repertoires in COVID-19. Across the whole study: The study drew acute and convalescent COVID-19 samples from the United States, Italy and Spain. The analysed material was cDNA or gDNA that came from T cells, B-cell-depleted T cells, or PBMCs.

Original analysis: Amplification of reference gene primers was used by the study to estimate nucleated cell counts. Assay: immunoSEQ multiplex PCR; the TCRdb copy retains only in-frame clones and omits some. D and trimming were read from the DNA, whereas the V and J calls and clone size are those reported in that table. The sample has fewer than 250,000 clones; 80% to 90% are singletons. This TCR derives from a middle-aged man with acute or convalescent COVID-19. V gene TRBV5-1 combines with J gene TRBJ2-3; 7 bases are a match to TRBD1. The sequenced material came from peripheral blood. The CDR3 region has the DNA TGCGCCAGCAGCCTAGGGACAGCCACAGATACGCAGTATTTT. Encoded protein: CASSLGTATDTQYF. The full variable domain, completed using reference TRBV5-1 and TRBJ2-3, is KAGVTQTPRYLIKTRGQQVTLSCSPISGHRSVSWYQQTPGQGLQFLFEYFSETQRNKGNFPGRFSGRQFSNSRSEMNVSTLELGDSALYLCASSLGTATDTQYFGPGTRLTVL.